This T cell receptor beta chain was identified during a study of cytomegalovirus exposure and HLA in healthy donors. Study-wide context: The roughly 700 first-cohort repertoires shared a platform with the 120 validation repertoires, as reported in a later analysis. Findings and limits, study-wide: Some TCR beta chains (roughly 150 of them) were listed as cytomegalovirus-associated.

The V gene lost 4 bases and the J gene lost 2 bases, with 5 bases spanning the gap. Germline V gives CDR1 GTSNPN, CDR2 SVGIG (reference sequence). The CDR3 extends over 11 amino acids. Clones were read by immunoSEQ multiplex PCR, and TCRdb kept only the in-frame ones, dropping some. The top ten hold 3.6% of the sample, which has 70,000 to 95,000 clones, roughly 93% seen once. It was the approximately 120-subject validation cohort, separate from the roughly 700-subject first cohort, to which the donors belonged. On this clone: Antigen: not known.

The TCR comes from a woman aged 25 to 39 in good health and CMV-seronegative. The sample consisted of PBMCs. The chain is built from TRBV30 and TRBJ1-2; D not certain. CDR3 in DNA: TGTGCCTGGAATCAGAACTATGGCTACACCTTC. Its protein is CAWNQNYGYTF. The entire variable domain, with the rest obtained from reference TRBV30 and TRBJ1-2, is as follows: SQTIHQWPATLVQPVGSPLSLECTVEGTSNPNLYWYRQAAGRGLQLLFYSVGIGQISSEVPQNLSASRPQDRQFILSSKKLLLSDSGFYLCAWNQNYGYTFGSGTRLTVV.